This T cell receptor beta chain is from a study of blood T cell repertoires in COVID-19. The CDR3 contains 15 residues. V dropped 0 bases and J dropped 7; count of bases not matched to a gene: 6. Germline CDR1 is MNHEY and CDR2 is SMNVEV (reference sequence). Original processing methods: Nucleated cell number was recorded as an estimate derived from reference gene primer amplification. The repertoire was sequenced with immunoSEQ multiplex PCR; TCRdb's copy has only in-frame clones and lacks some. V and J calls and clone size are as listed in that table; D and trimming were resolved from the DNA. The sample contains roughly 300,000 clones, 85% to 90% of which appear only once.

This sequence was found in a woman between 18 and 30 years old who had recovered from COVID-19. The rearrangement links TRBV27 to TRBJ2-1, with TRBD1 matching 7 bases. Source material: PBMCs or T cells enriched from blood (not recorded which). The CDR3: CASSLSLTGRNEQFF. The CDR3 region has the DNA TGTGCCAGCAGTTTATCGTTGACAGGGCGAAATGAGCAGTTCTTC.